The sequence of this T cell receptor beta chain was determined in a study of control samples from healthy donors and cancer patients. Trimming removed 7 bases from V and 3 bases from J, with 7 bases in between. The CDR3 is made up of 13 amino acids. CDR1 LNHDA and CDR2 SQIVND come from the germline V gene (reference sequence). Clones were read by immunoSEQ multiplex PCR, and TCRdb kept only the in-frame ones, dropping some. The sample has roughly 100,000 clones; 92% are singletons. The sequencing sample was made of blood. The receptor was derived from a woman between 18 and 29 years old in good health. V is TRBV19 and J is TRBJ1-6; D unresolved. The CDR3 region is CASNPYYNSPLHF. In nucleotides, the CDR3 is TGTGCCAGTAACCCGTACTATAATTCACCCCTCCACTTT.